What follows is one TCR beta chain and its context. Original processing notes: The assay estimated nucleated cells by amplifying reference gene primers. Profiling relied on immunoSEQ multiplex PCR, and the TCRdb table lists in-frame clones only, not all of them. From that table come the V and J calls and clone size; the DNA was used to work out D and trimming. The profile shows a few hundred thousand clones, around 84% of them singletons. The data derive from a study of blood T cell repertoires in COVID-19. The CDR3 extends over 16 amino acids. The V gene's germline CDR1 is LGHDT and CDR2 YNNKEL (reference sequence). Trimming left V 4 bases short and J 1 base short, with 14 bases between.

Sequencing used peripheral blood. The V and J genes are TRBV3-1 (or the pseudogene TRBV3-2) and TRBJ1-3; D call uncertain. This receptor was identified in a man aged 50 or older with acute or convalescent COVID-19. In DNA form, the CDR3 reads TGTGCCAGCAGCCCGTTTCGACTCACGTCTGGAAACACCATATATTTT. Translation gives CASSPFRLTSGNTIYF.